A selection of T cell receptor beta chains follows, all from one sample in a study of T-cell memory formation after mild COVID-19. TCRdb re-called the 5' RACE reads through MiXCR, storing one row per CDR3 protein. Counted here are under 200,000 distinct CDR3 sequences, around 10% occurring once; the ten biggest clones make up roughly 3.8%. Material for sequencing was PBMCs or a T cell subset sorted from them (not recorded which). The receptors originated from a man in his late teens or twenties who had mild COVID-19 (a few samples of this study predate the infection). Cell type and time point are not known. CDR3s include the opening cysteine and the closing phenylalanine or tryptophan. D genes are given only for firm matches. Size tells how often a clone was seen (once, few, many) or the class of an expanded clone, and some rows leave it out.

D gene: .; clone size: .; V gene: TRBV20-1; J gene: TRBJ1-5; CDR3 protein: CSASLDGRSNQPQHF; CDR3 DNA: TGCAGTGCTAGCCTCGATGGGAGGAGCAATCAGCCCCAGCATTTT
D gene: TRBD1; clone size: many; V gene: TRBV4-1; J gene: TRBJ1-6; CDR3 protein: CASSQEPTLGQGSVYSPLHF; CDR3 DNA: TGCGCCAGCAGCCAAGAACCTACATTAGGACAGGGAAGTGTATATTCACCCCTCCACTTT
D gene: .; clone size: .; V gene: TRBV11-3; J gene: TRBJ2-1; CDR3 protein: CASSSSGPQEQFF; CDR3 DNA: TGTGCCAGCAGCTCCTCCGGGCCTCAGGAGCAGTTCTTC
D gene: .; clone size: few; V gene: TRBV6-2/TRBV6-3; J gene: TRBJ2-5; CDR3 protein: CASSYRGKTSPETQYF; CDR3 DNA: TGTGCCAGCAGTTACCGCGGAAAGACAAGTCCAGAGACCCAGTACTTC
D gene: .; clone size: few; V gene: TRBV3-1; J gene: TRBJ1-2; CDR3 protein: CASSPDGVYGYTF; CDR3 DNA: TGTGCCAGCAGCCCGGACGGAGTCTATGGCTACACCTTC
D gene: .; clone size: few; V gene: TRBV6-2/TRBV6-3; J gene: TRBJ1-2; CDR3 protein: CASSYRHLRDYGYTF; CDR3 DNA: TGTGCCAGCAGTTACCGACATTTAAGGGACTATGGCTACACCTTC
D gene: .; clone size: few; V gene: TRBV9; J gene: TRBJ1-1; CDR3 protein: CASSRMNTEAFF; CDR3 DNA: TGTGCCAGCAGTCGGATGAACACTGAAGCTTTCTTT
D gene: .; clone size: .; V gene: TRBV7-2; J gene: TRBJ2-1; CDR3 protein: CTSSLDPGTLEFF; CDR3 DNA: TGTACCAGCAGCTTAGACCCCGGGACCCTTGAGTTCTTC
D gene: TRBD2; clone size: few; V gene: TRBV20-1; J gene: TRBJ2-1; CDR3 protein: CSAGRTSANEQFF; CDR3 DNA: TGCAGTGCTGGGAGGACTAGTGCCAATGAGCAGTTCTTC
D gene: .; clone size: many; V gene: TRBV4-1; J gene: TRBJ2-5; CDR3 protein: CASSQGSRAFSETQYF; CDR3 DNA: TGCGCCAGCAGCCAAGGCTCCAGGGCGTTTAGTGAGACCCAGTACTTC
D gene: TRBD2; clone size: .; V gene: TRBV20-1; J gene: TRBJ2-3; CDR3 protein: CSAKGLAGGLDKQYF; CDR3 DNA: TGCAGTGCTAAGGGACTAGCGGGGGGGCTCGATAAGCAGTATTTT
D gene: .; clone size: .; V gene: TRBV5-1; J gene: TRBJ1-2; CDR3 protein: CASSTGTPRDGYTF; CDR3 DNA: TGCGCCAGCAGTACCGGGACACCCCGGGATGGCTACACCTTC
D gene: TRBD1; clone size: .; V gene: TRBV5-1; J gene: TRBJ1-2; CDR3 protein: CASRQTGVSFNYGYTF; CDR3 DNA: TGCGCCAGCAGACAGACAGGGGTCTCCTTTAACTATGGCTACACCTTC
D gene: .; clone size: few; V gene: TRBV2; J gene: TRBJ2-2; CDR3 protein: CASRFQGDGELFF; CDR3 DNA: TGTGCCAGCAGGTTCCAGGGAGACGGGGAGCTGTTTTTT
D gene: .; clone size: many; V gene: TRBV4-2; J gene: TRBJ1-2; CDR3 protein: CASSQAGAGQGYGYTF; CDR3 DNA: TGTGCCAGCAGCCAAGCGGGGGCGGGGCAGGGCTATGGCTACACCTTC